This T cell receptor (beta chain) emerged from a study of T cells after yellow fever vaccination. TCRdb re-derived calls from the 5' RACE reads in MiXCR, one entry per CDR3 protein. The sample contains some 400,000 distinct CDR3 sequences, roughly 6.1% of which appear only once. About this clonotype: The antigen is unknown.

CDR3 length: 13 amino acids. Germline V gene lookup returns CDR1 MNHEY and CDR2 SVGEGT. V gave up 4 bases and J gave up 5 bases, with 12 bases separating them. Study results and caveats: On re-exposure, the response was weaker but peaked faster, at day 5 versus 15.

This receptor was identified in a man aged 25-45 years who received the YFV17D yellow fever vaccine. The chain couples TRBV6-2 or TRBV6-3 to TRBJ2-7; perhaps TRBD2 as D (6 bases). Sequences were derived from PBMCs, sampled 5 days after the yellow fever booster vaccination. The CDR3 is CASSWRDVDEQYF. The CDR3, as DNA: TGTGCCAGCAGTTGGAGGGATGTCGACGAGCAGTACTTC.